The rows below give T cell receptor beta chains drawn from one sample of a study of blood T cell repertoires in COVID-19. Sequencing was performed with immunoSEQ multiplex PCR; in TCRdb, only in-frame clones are kept and a portion is missing. The repertoire has about 190,000 clones, around 90% of them found once; the top ten carry roughly 0.56%. The sample comprised peripheral blood. Receptors originate from a man aged 50-59 years with acute or convalescent COVID-19. Both conserved end residues are part of each CDR3. The order of the fields is J gene, clone size, D gene, V gene, CDR3 protein, CDR3 DNA. The D gene is left open where the match is weak. For some rows the clone size is stated as once, few or many, or as a class when expanded; others skip it.

>TRBJ2-7|.|.|TRBV10-3
CAISSSSGVEQYF
TGTGCCATCAGTTCCTCTTCGGGAGTTGAGCAGTACTTC
>TRBJ2-2|.|TRBD2|TRBV19
CASSNRGDTGELFF
TGTGCCAGTAGTAACCGGGGGGACACCGGGGAGCTGTTTTTT
>TRBJ1-2|.|.|TRBV7-9
CASSPPAVPTSNYGYTF
TGTGCCAGCAGCCCCCCGGCGGTCCCAACATCTAACTATGGCTACACCTTC
>TRBJ2-3|few|.|TRBV7-2
CASSSGAGTDTQYF
TGTGCCAGCAGCTCCGGGGCGGGGACAGATACGCAGTATTTT
>TRBJ2-1|.|.|TRBV7-3
CASSLTSYNEQFF
TGTGCCAGCAGCTTAACCAGCTACAATGAGCAGTTCTTC
>TRBJ1-6|.|TRBD1|TRBV6-2/TRBV6-3
CASSYLPGTGASPLHF
TGTGCCAGCAGTTATCTTCCCGGGACAGGGGCCTCACCCCTCCACTTT
>TRBJ1-1|.|.|TRBV3-1/TRBV3-2
CASSQSMMSNTEAFF
TGTGCCAGCAGCCAGTCGATGATGAGCAACACTGAAGCTTTCTTT
>TRBJ2-2|.|TRBD1|TRBV28
CASRLEGTALTGELFF
TGTGCCAGCAGACTTGAAGGGACAGCACTCACCGGGGAGCTGTTTTTT
>TRBJ2-5|.|.|TRBV30
CAWSRLQQETQYF
TGTGCCTGGAGTCGATTACAGCAAGAGACCCAGTACTTC
>TRBJ2-1|.|TRBD2|TRBV6-5
CASKSGKNEQFF
TGTGCCAGCAAGAGCGGGAAAAATGAGCAGTTCTTC
>TRBJ1-4|.|TRBD1|TRBV15
CATSRTGVATNEKLFF
TGTGCCACCAGCAGGACAGGGGTCGCAACTAATGAAAAACTGTTTTTT
>TRBJ2-1|.|TRBD2|TRBV18
CASSPPGTSLNEQFF
TGTGCCAGCTCACCACCGGGGACTAGTCTGAATGAGCAGTTCTTC
>TRBJ1-3|few|.|TRBV6-1
CASSEREFTGNTIYF
TGTGCCAGCAGTGAACGTGAGTTTACTGGAAACACCATATATTTT
>TRBJ2-1|few|.|TRBV19
CASSIGSIDNEQFF
TGTGCCAGTAGTATAGGGAGCATCGACAATGAGCAGTTCTTC
>TRBJ2-1|.|TRBD2|TRBV10-3
CAISSGSSYNEQFF
TGTGCCATCAGTAGCGGGAGCTCCTACAATGAGCAGTTCTTC
>TRBJ2-7|.|.|TRBV19
CASSAHRGGVSEFYEQYF
TGTGCCAGTAGTGCCCACAGGGGGGGAGTCAGTGAGTTCTACGAGCAGTACTTC
>TRBJ2-5|once|.|TRBV10-1
CASSQQGLQETQYF
TGCGCCAGCAGTCAACAGGGATTACAAGAGACCCAGTACTTC
>TRBJ2-5|.|.|TRBV7-3
CASSSQGLRETQYF
TGTGCCAGCAGCTCCCAGGGCCTGCGAGAGACCCAGTACTTC
>TRBJ2-7|.|.|TRBV28
CASRTGTPAYEQYF
TGTGCCAGCAGGACCGGGACACCAGCCTACGAGCAGTACTTC
>TRBJ2-1|.|TRBD2|TRBV10-3
CAIRGFSGSDNEQFF
TGTGCCATCAGGGGGTTTAGCGGGAGTGACAATGAGCAGTTCTTC
>TRBJ1-4|.|.|TRBV29-1
CSVGQGREKLFF
TGCAGCGTTGGGCAGGGTCGCGAAAAACTGTTTTTT
>TRBJ1-6|.|TRBD1|TRBV6-2/TRBV6-3
CASSYRQGVLDSPLHF
TGTGCCAGTAGTTACCGACAGGGGGTCCTCGATTCACCCCTCCACTTT
>TRBJ2-7|.|TRBD2|TRBV7-2
CASSFRDSGTRSYEQYF
TGTGCCAGCAGCTTCCGGGATAGCGGGACGCGTTCCTACGAGCAGTACTTC
>TRBJ1-5|.|.|TRBV6-6
CASSRDRSNQPQHF
TGTGCCAGCAGTCGCGACAGATCCAATCAGCCCCAGCATTTT
>TRBJ2-1|.|.|TRBV18
CASSPRLDNEQFF
TGTGCCAGCTCACCAAGACTAGACAATGAGCAGTTCTTC
>TRBJ1-3|few|TRBD1|TRBV11-2
CASSFTRDSSGNTIYF
TGTGCCAGCAGCTTTACTAGGGACAGCTCTGGAAACACCATATATTTT
>TRBJ1-3|.|.|TRBV15
CATSSRGFGNTIYF
TGTGCCACCAGCAGCCGGGGTTTTGGAAACACCATATATTTT
>TRBJ1-2|.|.|TRBV7-2
CASSLIQQGVYGYTF
TGTGCCAGCAGCCTTATCCAACAGGGAGTCTATGGCTACACCTTC
>TRBJ1-6|.|.|TRBV9
CASSASLTDSGSPLHF
TGTGCCAGCAGCGCATCACTGACAGATTCGGGTTCACCCCTCCACTTT
>TRBJ2-5|.|.|TRBV2
CASSTGSETQYF
TGTGCCAGCAGTACAGGGTCGGAGACCCAGTACTTC
>TRBJ2-3|.|.|TRBV5-1
CASSFIQSTDTQYF
TGCGCCAGCAGCTTTATCCAGAGCACAGATACGCAGTATTTT
>TRBJ1-1|once|TRBD1|TRBV27
CASSLYDRGTEAFF
TGTGCCAGCAGTTTATATGACAGGGGCACTGAAGCTTTCTTT
>TRBJ2-4|.|TRBD2|TRBV7-2
CASSLDAGGPNIQYF
TGTGCCAGCAGCTTAGACGCGGGAGGGCCAAACATTCAGTACTTC
>TRBJ1-3|.|TRBD1|TRBV9
CASSAGTGAGNTIYF
TGTGCCAGCAGCGCAGGGACAGGGGCTGGAAACACCATATATTTT
>TRBJ1-1|few|TRBD1|TRBV6-6
CASSPGGSNTEAFF
TGTGCCAGCAGCCCAGGGGGCTCCAACACTGAAGCTTTCTTT
>TRBJ2-3|.|TRBD2|TRBV4-2
CASSQVILAVSTDTQYF
TGTGCCAGCAGCCAAGTTATACTAGCGGTCAGCACAGATACGCAGTATTTT
>TRBJ2-3|.|.|TRBV3-1/TRBV3-2
CASSQAQISDTQYF
TGTGCCAGCAGCCAAGCCCAGATTTCGGATACGCAGTATTTT
>TRBJ2-7|.|.|TRBV3-1/TRBV3-2
CASSQRDEQYF
TGTGCCAGCAGCCAACGGGACGAGCAGTACTTC
>TRBJ2-1|.|.|TRBV4-2
CASSQQIAVPDYNEQFF
TGTGCCAGCAGCCAACAGATAGCGGTTCCCGACTACAATGAGCAGTTCTTC
>TRBJ1-1|.|TRBD1|TRBV7-9
CASSRQGARTEAFF
TGTGCCAGCAGCCGACAGGGGGCGCGGACTGAAGCTTTCTTT
>TRBJ1-1|few|TRBD1|TRBV4-1
CASSQDGLFDRDTEAFF
TGCGCCAGCAGCCAAGACGGATTATTCGACAGGGACACTGAAGCTTTCTTT
>TRBJ2-7|.|TRBD2|TRBV28
CASSSSSTPRAGVHEQYF
TGTGCCAGCAGTTCAAGCAGCACACCTAGGGCGGGGGTCCACGAGCAGTACTTC
>TRBJ1-5|once|TRBD1|TRBV15
CATSRRGQLQPQHF
TGTGCCACCAGCAGGAGGGGGCAGCTTCAGCCCCAGCATTTT
>TRBJ2-7|once|.|TRBV9
CASSVGGPDYEQYF
TGTGCCAGCAGCGTAGGCGGGCCAGACTACGAGCAGTACTTC
>TRBJ2-3|few|TRBD1|TRBV18
CASSPNDRGTDTQYF
TGTGCCAGCTCGCCTAACGACAGGGGGACAGATACGCAGTATTTT
>TRBJ2-5|.|.|TRBV11-2
CASSFGGVQETQYF
TGTGCCAGCAGCTTCGGAGGGGTCCAAGAGACCCAGTACTTC
>TRBJ2-2|.|TRBD2|TRBV7-8
CASSRAARGGTGELFF
TGTGCCAGCAGCCGCGCTGCGCGGGGGGGCACCGGGGAGCTGTTTTTT
>TRBJ2-4|.|.|TRBV6-2/TRBV6-3
CASSYVGAMNIQYF
TGTGCCAGCAGTTATGTGGGGGCCATGAACATTCAGTACTTC
>TRBJ2-2|.|TRBD2|TRBV7-8
CASSRGGGELFF
TGTGCCAGCAGCCGGGGGGGAGGGGAGCTGTTTTTT
>TRBJ1-1|.|.|TRBV9
CASSAQMNTEAFF
TGTGCCAGCAGCGCCCAAATGAACACTGAAGCTTTCTTT
>TRBJ2-3|once|.|TRBV19
CASSKGPGDTQYF
TGTGCCAGTAGCAAGGGCCCGGGGGATACGCAGTATTTT
>TRBJ2-7|.|TRBD2|TRBV27
CASGLADLSYEQYF
TGTGCCAGTGGACTAGCGGACCTCTCCTACGAGCAGTACTTC
>TRBJ2-5|.|.|TRBV21-1
CASRYMGGIEETQYF
TGTGCCAGCAGATACATGGGCGGGATAGAAGAGACCCAGTACTTC
>TRBJ2-2|.|.|TRBV7-6
CASTKTRNTGELFF
TGTGCCAGCACCAAGACTAGGAACACCGGGGAGCTGTTTTTT
>TRBJ2-5|.|.|TRBV27
CASSRGNQETQYF
TGTGCCAGCAGTAGAGGGAACCAAGAGACCCAGTACTTC